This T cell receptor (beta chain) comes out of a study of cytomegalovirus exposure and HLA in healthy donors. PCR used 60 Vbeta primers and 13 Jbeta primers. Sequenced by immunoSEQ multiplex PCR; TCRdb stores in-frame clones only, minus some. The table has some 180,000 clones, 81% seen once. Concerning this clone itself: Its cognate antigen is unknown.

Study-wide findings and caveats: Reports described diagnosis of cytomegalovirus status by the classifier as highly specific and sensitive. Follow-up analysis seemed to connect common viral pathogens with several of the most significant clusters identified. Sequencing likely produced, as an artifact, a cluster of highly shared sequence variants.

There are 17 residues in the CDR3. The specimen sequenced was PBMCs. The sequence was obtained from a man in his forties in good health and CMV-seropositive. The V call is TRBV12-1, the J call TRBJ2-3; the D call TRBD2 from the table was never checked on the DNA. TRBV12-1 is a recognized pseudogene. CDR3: CASSFLPCGRGTDTQYF. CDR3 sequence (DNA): TGTGCCAGCAGCTTCCTCCCCTGCGGCCGGGGGACAGATACGCAGTATTTT.